The clone carrying this TCR beta chain came up a few times. The antigen remains unidentified. The data were taken from a study of neurological immune-mediated disorders. In the study overall: The disease course was relapsing-remitting in roughly 30 and secondary progressive in about 9% of the 34 multiple sclerosis patients.

As for the cDNA, it was generated by 5'RACE with 10-nucleotide random UMIs. TCRdb analysed the 5' RACE reads with MiXCR anew, one entry per CDR3 protein. The table has fewer than 65,000 distinct CDR3 sequences, more than 4% seen once. Whole-study findings and limits: In HTLV-1-associated myelopathy, TCR clonal expansion was greatest, whereas multiple sclerosis had the least, falling below healthy controls.

The sequenced sample was PBMCs. The receptor was derived from a man aged 50 to 60 with multiple sclerosis.

CDR3 nucleotide sequence: TGTGCCAGCAGCCGTCAGGGGTCCGTGGCCAAAAACATTCAGTACTTC. Translation: CASSRQGSVAKNIQYF. The chain has TRBV7-9 and TRBJ2-4; a weak D match, TRBD1 (6 bases). With 5 bases removed from V and 1 base from J, the gap between germline ends came to 15 bases. Germline V CDR1 and CDR2: SEHNR, FQNEAQ (reference sequence). The CDR3 sequence is 16 residues long. Using reference TRBV7-9 and TRBJ2-4 for the parts outside the CDR3, the full variable domain is DTGVSQNPRHKITKRGQNVTFRCDPISEHNRLYWYRQTLGQGPEFLTYFQNEAQLEKSRLLSDRFSAERPKGSFSTLEIQRTEQGDSAMYLCASSRQGSVAKNIQYFGAGTRLSVL.